This TCR beta chain emerged from a study of T-cell reconstitution after alpha-beta-depleted transplantation in children. General observations from the study: T-cell counts and diversity were attributed mostly to newly produced T cells one year after transplant. After transplant, high TCRbeta diversity at day 60 in some patients arose from surviving recipient T cells and thymic progenitors.

The CDR3 loop spans 16 amino acids. V was shortened by 4 bases and J by 2 bases, with 18 bases between the two germline ends. From germline, CDR1 is LGHDT and CDR2 YNNKEL (reference sequence). With regard to this clonotype: Its antigen is not known.

Unique molecular identifiers were incorporated during preparation of the TCRbeta library. MiXCR, run by TCRdb on the PCR reads, gives a single entry per CDR3 protein. The repertoire holds 700,000 to 950,000 distinct CDR3 sequences, with 16% as singletons. The source of this sequence is a male patient under 18 who had a stem cell transplant for acute lymphoblastic leukemia, so the T cells may come from the graft donor. Source: PBMCs, mostly from graft donor cells, taken 360 days after TCRalphabeta/CD19-depleted stem cell transplant. The chain recombines TRBV3-1 with TRBJ2-7, with D maybe TRBD1 (8 bases). The CDR3: CASSRQGASGAYEQYF. The DNA for the CDR3 is TGTGCCAGCAGCCGCCAGGGGGCTAGCGGAGCCTACGAGCAGTACTTC.